A selection of T cell receptor beta chains follows, all from one sample in a study of a mutant IDH1 vaccine in newly diagnosed glioma. These receptors' antigens are unknown. The assay was immunoSEQ multiplex PCR, and TCRdb's table has in-frame clones only and misses some. The sample records around 30,000 clones, 80% to 85% being singletons. The sample here was PBMCs, taken from a glioma patient whose treatment included an IDH1 peptide vaccine. All receptors derive from a woman between 18 and 29 years old with glioma. CDR3s include the opening cysteine and the closing phenylalanine or tryptophan. D genes are given only for firm matches. Clone size is shown for a subset of rows, as once, few, many or a class of expanded clone.

cdr3_aa cdr3_nt clone_size j_call d_call v_call
CASTRQGAVGNTIYF TGTGCCAGCACCCGACAGGGGGCGGTGGGAAACACCATATATTTT once TRBJ1-3 TRBD1 TRBV28
CASSLMGLAGGRGTDTQYF TGTGCCAGCAGCCTAATGGGACTAGCGGGAGGCCGTGGCACAGATACGCAGTATTTT once TRBJ2-3 TRBD2 TRBV7-9
CASSTPGQGAMWRSEAFF TGTGCCAGCAGCACGCCGGGACAGGGGGCAATGTGGAGGTCTGAAGCTTTCTTT few TRBJ1-1 . TRBV21-1
CASSEWSRTDTQYF TGTGCCAGCAGTGAATGGAGCCGCACAGATACGCAGTATTTT once TRBJ2-3 . TRBV2
CASSQEVSRNNSPLHF TGCGCCAGCAGCCAAGAGGTCTCGAGAAATAATTCACCCCTCCACTTT . TRBJ1-6 . TRBV4-1
CASATSTSGGEQYF TGTGCCAGCGCAACCTCGACTAGCGGAGGCGAGCAGTACTTC once TRBJ2-7 TRBD2 TRBV2
CASRTTNTGELFF TGTGCCTCCAGGACAACGAACACCGGGGAGCTGTTTTTT . TRBJ2-2 . TRBV30
CASSYVGEVAGNTIYF TGTGCCAGCAGTTATGTCGGGGAAGTGGCTGGAAACACCATATATTTT . TRBJ1-3 . TRBV6-5
CASSRTGAGANVLTF TGTGCCAGCAGCCGAACAGGGGCTGGGGCCAACGTCCTGACTTTC . TRBJ2-6 TRBD1 TRBV28
CASSSGLAGTGELFF TGTGCCAGCAGCTCGGGACTAGCGGGCACCGGGGAGCTGTTTTTT . TRBJ2-2 TRBD2 TRBV7-6
CASSQGRAGGYEQYF TGCGCCAGCAGCCAAGGGAGAGCAGGGGGCTACGAGCAGTACTTC . TRBJ2-7 TRBD1 TRBV4-3
CASSLYGWAYQETQYF TGTGCCAGCAGTTTATATGGGTGGGCTTACCAAGAGACCCAGTACTTC . TRBJ2-5 . TRBV27
CASSPTEGSLNTEAFF TGCGCCAGCAGCCCGACCGAAGGCAGCTTGAACACTGAAGCTTTCTTT . TRBJ1-1 . TRBV4-3
CASSLGGGRAKDEQFF TGTGCCAGCAGCTTAGGTGGCGGGAGGGCCAAGGATGAGCAGTTCTTC once TRBJ2-1 TRBD2 TRBV7-2
CASSPPTTSSGRWKTQYF TGTGCCAGTAGTCCGCCTACCACATCCAGCGGGAGGTGGAAGACCCAGTACTTC . TRBJ2-5 TRBD2 TRBV19
CASSHRGADTQYF TGTGCCAGCAGCCACCGGGGCGCAGATACGCAGTATTTT once TRBJ2-3 . TRBV7-6
CASTTGSRLNTEAFF TGTGCCAGCACCACAGGGTCGAGATTGAACACTGAAGCTTTCTTT few TRBJ1-1 . TRBV11-3
CASSLDRGYEQYF TGTGCCAGCAGTTTAGACAGGGGTTACGAGCAGTACTTC . TRBJ2-7 TRBD1 TRBV6-1
CASSLSGTVEVFNQPQHF TGTGCCAGCAGTTTATCCGGGACAGTCGAAGTCTTTAATCAGCCCCAGCATTTT . TRBJ1-5 TRBD1 TRBV27
CASSPTTGRAGEQYF TGTGCCAGCAGTCCGACGACAGGGAGGGCGGGGGAGCAGTACTTC . TRBJ2-7 . TRBV28
CASSLVSGQPHQPQHF TGTGCCAGCAGCTTAGTTTCCGGACAGCCTCATCAGCCCCAGCATTTT . TRBJ1-5 . TRBV7-2
CASSSGTSSGANVLTF TGCGCCAGCAGCTCCGGGACTAGCTCTGGGGCCAACGTCCTGACTTTC . TRBJ2-6 TRBD2 TRBV5-1